This T cell receptor (beta chain) was recovered during a study of memory CD4+ T cells and cytomegalovirus serostatus. Across the study: This sample comes from healthy Belgian adults, roughly 9 CMV seropositive, about 25 seronegative. General study results and limits: Of under 200 reported CMV TCRbeta sequences, around 62 were found in memory CD4+ repertoires. Median bootstrapped AUC for CMV status was approximately 0.95 originally, about 0.9 US-trained.

About this clone itself: Its target is not known.

Only in-frame clones appear in the TCRdb table, and some are missing; sequencing was by immunoSEQ multiplex PCR. The data show over 35,000 clones, 78% seen once. Germline CDR1 is LGHNA and CDR2 is YSLEER. This CDR3 is built from 15 residues. Trimming removed 1 base from V and 7 bases from J, with 14 bases in between. The sort gate was single viable CD3+CD4+CD8-CD45RO+ cells for memory CD4+ T cells. The chain employs TRBV4-3 and TRBJ1-5, with D unclear. Sequencing input: memory CD4+ T cells from blood. This TCR came from an adult in good health and CMV-seronegative. In DNA, the CDR3 is TGCGCCAGCAGCCAAGGGGCGGGTCTCGGACAGCCCCAGCATTTT. Encoded protein: CASSQGAGLGQPQHF.